These T cell receptor beta chains were read from a single sample in a study of blood T cell repertoires in COVID-19. Profiled with immunoSEQ multiplex PCR; TCRdb holds only in-frame clones, not every one. The sample lists under 250,000 clones, 81% occurring once. Sequencing was done on a sample of peripheral blood. These receptors were collected from a woman of 80 years or more with acute or convalescent COVID-19. The CDR3 runs from the conserved cysteine through the conserved F or W. Each record gives: V gene, D gene, J gene, clone size, CDR3 DNA, CDR3 protein. D genes are given only for firm matches. Some rows mark clone size as missing; the rest say once, few, many or name a class of expanded clone.

TRBV29-1	.	TRBJ2-7	.	TGCAGCGTTGATGGCAGAACAGGGAACGAGCAGTACTTC	CSVDGRTGNEQYF
TRBV4-2	.	TRBJ1-1	.	TGTGCCAGCAGCCATGACAGTCTCGAAGCTTTCTTT	CASSHDSLEAFF
TRBV11-1	.	TRBJ2-1	many	TGTGCCAGCAGCTCGTCTAGCCTCTACAATGAGCAGTTCTTC	CASSSSSLYNEQFF
TRBV7-9	.	TRBJ1-1	.	TGTGCCAGCAGCGTGACACAGAACACTGAAGCTTTCTTT	CASSVTQNTEAFF
TRBV18	TRBD2	TRBJ2-3	.	TGTGCCAGCTCACCGGGGACTAGCGGGAGCACAGATACGCAGTATTTT	CASSPGTSGSTDTQYF
TRBV5-4	.	TRBJ2-1	.	TGTGCCAGCAGCGATAGACAGGGAGGCAATGAGCAGTTCTTC	CASSDRQGGNEQFF
TRBV21-1	.	TRBJ1-5	.	TGTGCCAACCGGCGCCAGGGGGCGATCCAGCCCCAGCATTTT	CANRRQGAIQPQHF
TRBV29-1	TRBD2	TRBJ2-5	.	TGCAGCGTTGGAGCGGGAGGGCAAGAGACCCAGTACTTC	CSVGAGGQETQYF
TRBV15	.	TRBJ1-1	.	TGTGCCACCAGCAGAGGGGGCAAGAACACTGAAGCTTTCTTT	CATSRGGKNTEAFF
TRBV2	.	TRBJ2-5	.	TGTGCCAGCAGCGGGTCCCCATTTTTTGTCCAAGAGACCCAGTACTTC	CASSGSPFFVQETQYF
TRBV2	.	TRBJ2-7	.	TGTGCCAGCAGTTGGGCCTCCTACGAGCAGTACTTC	CASSWASYEQYF
TRBV19	.	TRBJ2-3	.	TGTGCCAGTAGTATTTTCCCAGGGGCAGATACGCAGTATTTT	CASSIFPGADTQYF
TRBV11-3	TRBD1	TRBJ2-3	.	TGTGCCAGCAGCTCACGACAGGGTAAACCCACAGATACGCAGTATTTT	CASSSRQGKPTDTQYF
TRBV11-2	.	TRBJ2-7	.	TGTGCCAGCAGCCGCTTGCGAGCAGGCTACGAGCAGTACTTC	CASSRLRAGYEQYF
TRBV6-5	TRBD1	TRBJ2-4	.	TGTGCCAGCAGTTACTCCCGGACAGGGATAAACATTCAGTACTTC	CASSYSRTGINIQYF
TRBV3-1/TRBV3-2	TRBD1	TRBJ1-1	.	TGTGCCAGCACCAGGGGGGCTGAAGCTTTCTTT	CASTRGAEAFF
TRBV2	.	TRBJ2-1	medium-sized	TGTGCCAGTACAGAACTTGAGCAGTTCTTC	CASTELEQFF
TRBV7-6	.	TRBJ2-7	.	TGTGCCAGCAGCCTAATCGGCGAGCAGTACTTC	CASSLIGEQYF
TRBV18	.	TRBJ1-1	once	TGTGCCAGCCGCATGACACTTAACACTGAAGCTTTCTTT	CASRMTLNTEAFF
TRBV27	.	TRBJ1-1	few	TGTGCCAGCAGTTTATGGGCAGGGGTTTTAGTGGGCACTGAAGCTTTCTTT	CASSLWAGVLVGTEAFF
TRBV2	TRBD2	TRBJ2-7	.	TGTGCCAGCAGGCTAGCGGGGTCCGCCTACGAGCAGTACTTC	CASRLAGSAYEQYF
TRBV19	.	TRBJ1-1	once	TGTGCCAGTAGTATAGTCGGGAGGAACACTGAAGCTTTCTTT	CASSIVGRNTEAFF
TRBV5-5	.	TRBJ1-1	.	TGTGCCAGCAGCTTGGCCACGGGGAACACTGAAGCTTTCTTT	CASSLATGNTEAFF
TRBV4-1	TRBD1	TRBJ1-6	.	TGCGCCAGCAGCCACCAGGGACAGGGAACTAATTCACCCCTCCACTTT	CASSHQGQGTNSPLHF
TRBV10-1	TRBD1	TRBJ1-1	.	TGCGCCAGCAGTGGGGGACAGGGGGACACTGAAGCTTTCTTT	CASSGGQGDTEAFF
TRBV11-2	TRBD2	TRBJ2-3	.	TGTGCCAGCAGCTACAACCCAACTAGCGGGGGAACAGATACGCAGTATTTT	CASSYNPTSGGTDTQYF
TRBV5-1	TRBD1	TRBJ2-2	.	TGCGCCAGCAGCCTTACAGGGGATGGCACCGGGGAGCTGTTTTTT	CASSLTGDGTGELFF
TRBV28	.	TRBJ1-2	.	TGTGCCAGCAGTTTAGCCCTACTACTCGGACAGTCTGGCTACACCTTC	CASSLALLLGQSGYTF
TRBV6-5	.	TRBJ1-1	.	TGTGCCAGCAGTTACTTGTTTGACGGCGGGAACACTGAAGCTTTCTTT	CASSYLFDGGNTEAFF
TRBV29-1	.	TRBJ1-1	.	TGCAGCGCCCAAAGTGGGGGGGGTACTGAAGCTTTCTTT	CSAQSGGGTEAFF
TRBV15	.	TRBJ1-2	once	TGTGCCACCAGCAGAGATAGGGCAGGGAACTATGGCTACACCTTC	CATSRDRAGNYGYTF
TRBV12-3/TRBV12-4	.	TRBJ2-5	once	TGTGCCAGCAGTCCGGGACTTCAAGAGACCCAGTACTTC	CASSPGLQETQYF
TRBV11-2	TRBD2	TRBJ2-3	.	TGTGCCAGCAGCCACTCTAGCGGGGGAAGGGCAGATACGCAGTATTTT	CASSHSSGGRADTQYF
TRBV2	.	TRBJ1-1	.	TGTGCCAGCAGCTTCGCAGGGGCGATGAACACTGAAGCTTTCTTT	CASSFAGAMNTEAFF
TRBV5-1	.	TRBJ2-7	.	TGCGCCAGCAGCTTGACAGGGAGCTCCTACGAGCAGTACTTC	CASSLTGSSYEQYF
TRBV5-1	TRBD1	TRBJ2-7	.	TGCGCCAGCAGCTCCCTACAGGGGTCGGACTACGAGCAGTACTTC	CASSSLQGSDYEQYF
TRBV5-1	.	TRBJ1-2	.	TGCGCCAGCAGCCTCTCGGGGGGTAACTATGGCTACACCTTC	CASSLSGGNYGYTF
TRBV6-1	TRBD2	TRBJ2-7	.	TGTGCCAGCAGTGAAGTTTGGGTGGAAGCGGGGGAGTCCTACGAGCAGTACTTC	CASSEVWVEAGESYEQYF
TRBV19	.	TRBJ1-1	.	TGTGCCAGTAGTAGTACCCAGAGGTTGAACACTGAAGCTTTCTTT	CASSSTQRLNTEAFF
TRBV3-1/TRBV3-2	TRBD1	TRBJ2-2	.	TGTGCCAGCAGCCGGGGACAGGCTAATACCGGGGAGCTGTTTTTT	CASSRGQANTGELFF
TRBV12-3/TRBV12-4	TRBD1	TRBJ2-7	.	TGTGCCAGCAGCGACAGGGACGAGCAGTACTTC	CASSDRDEQYF
TRBV18	.	TRBJ2-2	.	TGTGCCAGCTCACCGTACACAGGGACGAACACCGGGGAGCTGTTTTTT	CASSPYTGTNTGELFF
TRBV7-9	.	TRBJ1-5	.	TGTGCCAGCAGCCAAGACGAGGCTCAGCCCCAGCATTTT	CASSQDEAQPQHF
TRBV11-2	TRBD2	TRBJ2-5	.	TGTGCCAGCAGCTTAGGACTAGCGGGAGTCGGGGAGACCCAGTACTTC	CASSLGLAGVGETQYF
TRBV6-6	.	TRBJ2-3	.	TGTGCCAGCAGTTATTACCCCCGGGATACGCAGTATTTT	CASSYYPRDTQYF
TRBV11-3	TRBD2	TRBJ2-5	.	TGTGCCAGCAGCTTGTCTAGCGGGCAAGAGACCCAGTACTTC	CASSLSSGQETQYF
TRBV7-2	TRBD2	TRBJ2-7	.	TGTGCCAGCAGCCAAGCGGGGGCCGTGTTTGAGCAGTACTTC	CASSQAGAVFEQYF
TRBV6-5	.	TRBJ2-1	.	TGTGCCAGCCTGTCGAGTTTCAATGAGCAGTTCTTC	CASLSSFNEQFF